The entry below gives a single T cell receptor beta chain sequence along with its context. Its antigen is not identified. Assay used: immunoSEQ multiplex PCR; TCRdb lists only in-frame clones, some missing. The sample has about 1 million clones; under 80% are singletons. The data belong to a study of shared clonotypes between healthy human individuals. Germline-derived CDR1 and CDR2 are SGHTA and FQGNSA. V was clipped by 1 base and J by 3 bases; unmatched bases: 6. The CDR3 spans 15 residues. General study results and limits: Few donors restricted represented genetic and exposure-history diversity.

Sample: memory CD4+ T cells sorted from blood. Subset denoted: CD45RA-negative fraction. The source of this sequence is a man younger than 30 in good health. The gene calls are TRBV7-2 and TRBJ2-7; 7 bases agree with TRBD2. CDR3 loop: CASSLDRLAVYEQYF. For the CDR3, the DNA is TGTGCCAGCAGCTTAGACCGTCTAGCGGTCTACGAGCAGTACTTC.